This T cell receptor (beta chain) was sequenced during a study of blood T cell repertoires in COVID-19. Symptom resolution, clearance, or two negative PCRs marked donors in Cohort 3 as recovered. CDR1 is ENHRY, CDR2 SYGVKD, per germline. The ends lost 6 bases at V and 3 bases at J; junction bases unmatched: 12. The CDR3 is made up of 16 amino acids. TCRdb's table, derived via immunoSEQ multiplex PCR, lists solely in-frame clones and lacks some. The table lists around 260,000 clones, roughly 85% of them singletons. The sample taken for sequencing was PBMCs or T cells enriched from blood (not recorded which). The receptor was derived from a young woman who had recovered from COVID-19. The chain recombines TRBV10-3 with TRBJ1-1, with 8 bases identical to TRBD1. The CDR3 DNA follows: TGTGCCATCAGGAACCGACAGGGGACCCCCGACACTGAAGCTTTCTTT. It yields the protein CAIRNRQGTPDTEAFF.